The 26 T cell receptor beta chains listed next were all sequenced from one sample in a study of T cell responses to AZD1222 COVID-19 vaccine. The assay was immunoSEQ multiplex PCR, and TCRdb's table has in-frame clones only and misses some. The repertoire includes 100,000 to 150,000 clones, about 88% of them detected once, and around 30% sits in the top ten. The sequencing used peripheral blood, collected on day 0 of AZD1222 vaccination. The source is an adult in good health.

This clone came up once. The chain carries TRBV3-1 (or the pseudogene TRBV3-2) and TRBJ2-7; no firm D call. With 4 bases removed from V and 3 bases from J, the gap between germline ends came to 13 bases. CDR1 is LGHDT, CDR2 YNNKEL, per germline (reference sequence). The CDR3 runs to 14 residues. The CDR3 loop reads CASSPSATHYEQYF. The CDR3 DNA reads TGTGCCAGCAGCCCCTCGGCGACCCACTACGAGCAGTACTTC.

The rearrangement links TRBV27 to TRBJ2-7, with a tentative D call TRBD2 (6 bases). The V end lost 3 bases, the J end lost 7 bases, and 13 bases lay between the germline ends. CDR1 is MNHEY, CDR2 SMNVEV, per germline (reference sequence). CDR3 size: 13 residues. The CDR3: CASSFAWAGEQYF. The CDR3, as DNA: TGTGCCAGCAGTTTTGCCTGGGCGGGGGAGCAGTACTTC.

The rearrangement uses TRBV5-6 and TRBJ2-7; TRBD1 aligns across 8 bases. This CDR3 region has 15 residues. Germline V gene lookup returns CDR1 SGHDT and CDR2 YYEEEE. The V gene end was trimmed by 4 bases and the J gene end by 0 bases; junction bases not matched to a gene: 6. CDR3 sequence: CASSQGTGSSYEQYF. Here the CDR3 DNA reads TGTGCCAGCAGCCAAGGGACAGGATCCTCCTACGAGCAGTACTTC.

This chain links TRBV5-1 with TRBJ1-6, with TRBD1 matching 10 bases. CDR3 size: 17 residues. Germline V gene sequence: CDR1 SGHRS, CDR2 YFSETQ. Trimming cost V 6 bases and J 7 bases; bases outside gene matches: 13. CDR3 DNA sequence: TGCGCCAGCACCGCCACCGTCCCGGGACAGGGGAATTCACCCCTCCACTTT. It is translated as CASTATVPGQGNSPLHF. The whole variable domain, filled in from reference TRBV5-1 and TRBJ1-6, reads KAGVTQTPRYLIKTRGQQVTLSCSPISGHRSVSWYQQTPGQGLQFLFEYFSETQRNKGNFPGRFSGRQFSNSRSEMNVSTLELGDSALYLCASTATVPGQGNSPLHFGNGTRLTVT.

This clone was detected only once. The chain is built from TRBV7-3 and TRBJ2-3; no definite D call. CDR1 is SGHTA, CDR2 FQGTGA, per germline. This CDR3 is 13 amino acids long. V lost 5 bases, J lost 5 bases, and 11 bases lay in between. CDR3 sequence reads: CASSASKQDTQYF. CDR3 DNA: TGTGCCAGCAGCGCCTCAAAGCAAGATACGCAGTATTTT.

The chain joins TRBV9 to TRBJ1-1; the match to TRBD1 covers 10 bases. The J segment lost 5 bases and the V segment lost 3 bases, leaving 1 base of the junction unmatched. The CDR3 has 13 residues. CDR1 SGDLS and CDR2 YYNGEE come from the germline V gene. The DNA of the CDR3 is TGTGCCAGCAGCGGACAGGGGGCAACTGAAGCTTTCTTT. It specifies CASSGQGATEAFF.

V is TRBV11-2 and J is TRBJ1-3; 9 nucleotides agree with TRBD1. V was pared by 2 bases and J by 2 bases, with 10 bases of the junction left unmatched. The CDR3 extends over 18 amino acids. Germline V CDR1 and CDR2: SGHAT, FQNNGV. Here the CDR3 DNA reads TGTGCCAGCAGCTTAACAGTTAAAAGGACAGGGGCTGGAAACACCATATATTTT. It encodes CASSLTVKRTGAGNTIYF.

The chain is built from TRBV29-1 and TRBJ2-2, with TRBD1 matching over 10 bases. V shed 5 bases, J shed 4 bases, and the junction held 4 bases outside the gene matches. The CDR3 consists of 14 residues. Germline V CDR1 and CDR2: SQVTM, ANQGSEA. CDR3: CSVKRDRGTGELFF. CDR3 nucleotides: TGCAGCGTTAAAAGGGACAGGGGCACCGGGGAGCTGTTTTTT.

The chain links TRBV7-2 to TRBJ2-3, with D possibly called TRBD1 or TRBD2 (6 bases each). CDR3 length: 15 amino acids. V was cut by 5 bases and J by 3 bases, with 15 bases left in between. Germline V CDR1 and CDR2: SGHTA, FQGNSA. DNA for the CDR3: TGTGCCAGCAGCCCGAAAGGGGGGTTGACAGATACGCAGTATTTT. Translated, it gives CASSPKGGLTDTQYF.

The chain uses TRBV2 and TRBJ1-3, with 7 positions matching TRBD1. The CDR3 contains 16 residues. Losses at the gene ends were 6 bases for V and 1 base for J; bases not matched to a gene: 9. CDR1 is SNHLY, CDR2 FYNNEI, per germline. CDR3 residues: CASSDPGQTSGNTIYF. The CDR3 coding sequence is TGTGCCAGCAGCGATCCGGGACAGACTTCTGGAAACACCATATATTTT.

The V and J genes are TRBV5-1 and TRBJ1-1, with D maybe TRBD1 (5 bases). V lost 4 bases and J lost 5, with 21 bases in between. The CDR3 extends over 16 amino acids. Per germline, CDR1 SGHRS and CDR2 YFSETQ. CDR3 in amino acids: CASSVEGGAGGTEAFF. As DNA, the CDR3 is TGCGCCAGCAGCGTGGAAGGAGGTGCGGGGGGGACTGAAGCTTTCTTT.

V and J are TRBV12-3 or TRBV12-4 and TRBJ1-1; a possible D gene is TRBD1 (6 bases). With 1 base removed from V and 4 bases from J, the gap between germline ends came to 7 bases. The CDR3 is made up of 13 amino acids. CDR3 amino acids: CASSLEGGTEAFF. The DNA of the CDR3 is TGTGCCAGCAGTTTAGAGGGGGGCACTGAAGCTTTCTTT.

Only one count was recorded for this clone. The chain links TRBV6-5 to TRBJ2-7; D is ambiguous. Trimming took 0 bases from V and 9 from J, leaving 18 bases between them. The germline CDR1 and CDR2 sequences are MNHEY and SVGAGI. There are 15 residues in the CDR3. CDR3 in DNA: TGTGCCAGCAGTTACTCCGCCGGACGGCCTTTAGGGCAGTACTTC. Residues: CASSYSAGRPLGQYF.

Regarding this clone: A read error may explain this, as a much larger clone is one base away. The chain joins TRBV7-9 to TRBJ1-6; the D is unclear. Trimming pared 5 bases from V and 5 bases from J, leaving 4 bases between. The CDR3 is 12 residues long. Germline V gene lookup returns CDR1 SEHNR and CDR2 FQNEAQ (reference sequence). This chain's CDR3 is CASSRDNSPLHF. In nucleotides, the CDR3 is TGTGCCAGCAGCCGGGATAATTCACCCCTCCACTTT.

The chain joins TRBV5-6 to TRBJ1-5, with 8 bases aligning to TRBD1. The CDR3 consists of 14 residues. Looked up from germline, CDR1 is SGHDT and CDR2 is YYEEEE. After removal of 4 bases from V and 4 bases from J, the junction contained 4 bases not matched to a gene. The CDR3, as DNA: TGTGCCAGCAGCACAGGGACAGGAAATCAGCCCCAGCATTTT. This translates into CASSTGTGNQPQHF.

This rearrangement joins TRBV2 to TRBJ1-2; the D gene is possibly TRBD1 (5 bases). The CDR3 is made up of 12 amino acids. CDR1 is SNHLY, CDR2 FYNNEI, per germline. The germline V and J ends were trimmed by 10 bases and 6 bases, with 15 bases remaining between them. DNA for the CDR3: TGTGCCATCGGTGGGGGTTTGGATGGCTACACCTTC. This codes for CAIGGGLDGYTF.

The V call is TRBV5-6, the J call TRBJ2-7, with D possibly being TRBD2 (6 bases). Germline-derived CDR1 and CDR2 are SGHDT and YYEEEE. Trimming removed 0 bases at V and 5 bases at J, with 9 bases between. The CDR3 contains 13 residues. The CDR3 DNA follows: TGTGCCAGCAGCTTGGTCGGGGGAAACGAGCAGTACTTC. Protein sequence: CASSLVGGNEQYF.

The rearrangement uses TRBV12-3 or TRBV12-4 and TRBJ2-5; no reliable D call. The CDR3 is made up of 12 amino acids. The V and J ends lost 4 bases and 7 bases respectively, with 10 bases between them. CDR3 nucleotides: TGTGCCAGCAGTTCGGGCCCGGGGACCCAGTACTTC. It yields the protein CASSSGPGTQYF.

This chain links TRBV4-2 with TRBJ2-1; unclear D gene. Between the trimmed V and J ends, which lost 1 base and 6 bases, there was a span of 16 bases. The CDR3 has 16 residues. Germline V gene lookup returns CDR1 LGHNA and CDR2 YNFKEQ. The CDR3 sequence is CASSQVLWAPGNEQFF. The CDR3 region has the DNA TGTGCCAGCAGCCAAGTTCTGTGGGCCCCTGGCAATGAGCAGTTCTTC.

This clone was counted once. The V call is TRBV15, the J call TRBJ1-5; 7 nucleotides align to TRBD1. V trimming: 3 bases; J trimming: 5 bases; junction bases outside the gene matches: 1. This CDR3 contains 13 residues. Germline CDR1 is LNHNV and CDR2 is YYDKDF (reference sequence). Written as DNA, the CDR3 is TGTGCCACCAGCAGGGACAGGCATCAGCCCCAGCATTTT. It yields the protein CATSRDRHQPQHF. Full variable domain (outside the CDR3, taken from reference TRBV15 and TRBJ1-5): DAMVIQNPRYQVTQFGKPVTLSCSQTLNHNVMYWYQQKSSQAPKLLFHYYDKDFNNEADTPDNFQSRRPNTSFCFLDIRSPGLGDTAMYLCATSRDRHQPQHFGDGTRLSIL.

This clone was seen only once. V is TRBV6-4 and J is TRBJ2-3; 9 bases line up with TRBD1. CDR1 is MRHNA and CDR2 is SNTAGT in the germline V gene. The CDR3 has 15 residues. Trimming removed 6 bases from V and 3 bases from J; junction bases left unmatched: 7. The CDR3 coding sequence is TGTGCCAGCAGCCTCGGGACAGGGAGAACAGATACGCAGTATTTT. It codes for CASSLGTGRTDTQYF.

The CDR3: CASSLEYNSNQPQHF. The CDR3 region has the DNA TGTGCCAGCAGCTTAGAGTATAATAGCAATCAGCCCCAGCATTTT. This chain uses TRBV7-2 with TRBJ1-5, with D uncertain. Germline-derived CDR1 and CDR2 are SGHTA and FQGNSA. CDR3 length equals 15 residues. V lost 1 base to trimming and J lost 0 bases, with 7 bases between them.

The J gene is TRBJ1-1, the V gene TRBV19; a weak D match, TRBD1 (6 bases). V was pared by 5 bases and J by 5 bases, with 15 bases between. The CDR3 spans 14 residues. Germline-derived CDR1 and CDR2 are LNHDA and SQIVND (reference sequence). The CDR3, as DNA: TGTGCCAGTAGTGAGGGCCGGGGGCAAACTGAAGCTTTCTTT. This gives the protein CASSEGRGQTEAFF.

The CDR3: CASSSTGLNYEQYF. For the CDR3, the DNA is TGTGCCAGCAGCTCCACGGGACTTAACTACGAGCAGTACTTC. This chain links TRBV7-2 with TRBJ2-7; TRBD2 is a possible D gene (6 bases). V shed 4 bases and J shed 3 bases, with 13 bases lying between them. Germline CDR1 and CDR2: SGHTA and FQGNSA. This CDR3 spans 14 amino acids.

As concerns this clone: Other DNA sequences in this sample translate to the same CDR3. This chain connects TRBV7-9 to TRBJ2-5; 14 bases agree with TRBD2. Germline trimming cut 3 bases from V and 5 bases from J; bases unmatched to any gene: 2. The germline CDR1 and CDR2 sequences are SEHNR and FQNEAQ (reference sequence). This CDR3 spans 15 amino acids. In DNA form, the CDR3 reads TGTGCCAGCAGCTTGGGACTAGCGGGGGCTGAGACCCAGTACTTC. Protein sequence: CASSLGLAGAETQYF.

The CDR3, as DNA: TGTGCCAGCAGCGTAGGCAGGGGTTTAGGTGAAGCTTTCTTT. Translated, it gives CASSVGRGLGEAFF. The chain is built from TRBV9 and TRBJ1-1; D might be TRBD1 (6 bases). The CDR3 runs to 14 residues. Looked up from germline, CDR1 is SGDLS and CDR2 is YYNGEE. With 0 bases removed from V and 7 bases from J, the gap between germline ends came to 13 bases.